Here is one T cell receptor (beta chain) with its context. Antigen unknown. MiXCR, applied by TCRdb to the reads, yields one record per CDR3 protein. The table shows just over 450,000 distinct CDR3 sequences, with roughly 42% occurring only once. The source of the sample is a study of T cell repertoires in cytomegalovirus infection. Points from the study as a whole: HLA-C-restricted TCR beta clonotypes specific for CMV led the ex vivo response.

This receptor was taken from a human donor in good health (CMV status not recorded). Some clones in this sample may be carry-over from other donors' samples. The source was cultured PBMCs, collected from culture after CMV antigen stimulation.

The CDR3, as DNA: TGTGCCAGCAGCTTAGGGGGGAGCGCCAGAAACGGATACGAGCAGTACTTC. Translating it yields CASSLGGSARNGYEQYF. The rearrangement links TRBV7-4 to TRBJ2-7, with D perhaps being TRBD1 or TRBD2 (5 bases each). V gave up 1 base and J gave up 4 bases, with 20 bases separating them. The CDR3 is made up of 17 amino acids. Germline CDR1 is SGHVT and CDR2 is SQSDAQ.